Sequencing of this T cell receptor (beta chain) was carried out in a study of blood T cell repertoires in COVID-19. Study as a whole: Samples taken during acute and convalescent COVID-19 were collected in the United States, Italy and Spain.

Assay used: immunoSEQ multiplex PCR; TCRdb lists only in-frame clones, some missing. The table has approximately 300,000 clones, approximately 88% seen once. The CDR3 has 17 amino acids. The V end was cut by 6 bases, the J end by 0 bases, with 15 bases between. Per germline, CDR1 MDHEN and CDR2 SYDVKM. The gene calls are TRBV28 and TRBJ2-6, with TRBD2 as a possible D gene (6 bases). Sequencing was performed on peripheral blood. The receptor was isolated from a woman between 45 and 60 years old with active or convalescent COVID-19. The CDR3 coding sequence is TGTGCCAGCAGAGGAGCGGGCCCAGACTCTGGGGCCAACGTCCTGACTTTC. As protein: CASRGAGPDSGANVLTF.